This is a list of T cell receptor beta chains from one sample in a study of technical replicates of blood from several donors. Clones were read by immunoSEQ multiplex PCR, and TCRdb kept only the in-frame ones, dropping some. The sample has approximately 76,000 clones, just over 85% seen once; the top ten hold 4.8%. Sequencing used PBMCs. The origin of the receptors is a human donor in good health. Some clones in this sample may be carry-over from other donors' samples. Each CDR3 is given with its conserved first and last residue. The order of the fields is J gene, V gene, D gene, clone size, CDR3 protein, CDR3 DNA. The D gene is left open where the match is weak. Clone size, where shown, is once, few, many, or a class for clones that have expanded.

TRBJ1-6 TRBV7-2 TRBD1 . CASSAGQGSSPLHF TGTGCCAGCAGCGCCGGACAGGGGAGTTCACCCCTCCACTTT
TRBJ2-1 TRBV7-2 TRBD1 once CASSSDRGSYNEQFF TGTGCCAGCAGCTCTGACAGGGGCTCCTACAATGAGCAGTTCTTC
TRBJ2-7 TRBV4-3 TRBD1 . CASSQDQDRDYEQYF TGCGCCAGCAGCCAAGATCAGGACAGGGACTACGAGCAGTACTTC
TRBJ2-2 TRBV15 . . CATTPGRARNTGELFF TGTGCCACCACCCCGGGTAGAGCTAGGAACACCGGGGAGCTGTTTTTT
TRBJ1-2 TRBV7-2 . . CASSNRGSPYGYTF TGTGCCAGCAGCAACCGGGGGTCGCCCTATGGCTACACCTTC
TRBJ1-5 TRBV4-1 . . CASSQYVSGGSNQPQHF TGCGCCAGCAGCCAATATGTTTCGGGGGGAAGCAATCAGCCCCAGCATTTT
TRBJ1-2 TRBV5-6 . once CASRGLGRSGDGYTF TGTGCCAGCAGGGGGCTCGGCAGGTCAGGGGATGGCTACACCTTC
TRBJ2-3 TRBV4-1 . . CASSQEDSTQYF TGCGCCAGCAGCCAAGAGGACTCGACGCAGTATTTT
TRBJ1-6 TRBV6-1 . few CASSTSGEGSPLHF TGTGCCAGCAGTACTTCAGGGGAGGGATCACCCCTCCACTTT
TRBJ1-2 TRBV19 TRBD1 . CASSSGQGTYGYTF TGTGCCAGTAGTTCGGGACAGGGGACTTACGGCTACACCTTC
TRBJ2-7 TRBV7-2 TRBD2 . CASSPTGGLLQIYEQYF TGTGCCAGCAGCCCTACCGGGGGGTTACTCCAAATCTACGAGCAGTACTTC
TRBJ1-2 TRBV10-3 TRBD1 . CAISEKQGGGYGYTF TGTGCCATCAGTGAAAAACAAGGGGGCGGGTATGGCTACACCTTC
TRBJ2-7 TRBV2 TRBD2 . CASSPGGGYEQYF TGTGCCAGCAGCCCCGGGGGGGGTTACGAGCAGTACTTC
TRBJ2-2 TRBV6-1 TRBD1 once CASRAVRGLTGELFF TGTGCCAGCAGAGCTGTCAGGGGGCTGACCGGGGAGCTGTTTTTT
TRBJ2-7 TRBV9 TRBD1 . CASSIGTDSYEQYF TGTGCCAGCAGCATAGGGACAGACTCCTACGAGCAGTACTTC
TRBJ2-5 TRBV11-2 TRBD2 . CASSLSSGLVRETQYF TGTGCCAGCAGCTTAAGCTCCGGACTAGTTCGAGAGACCCAGTACTTC
TRBJ1-5 TRBV19 TRBD1 . CASSIGQGNNQPQHF TGTGCCAGTAGTATTGGACAGGGGAACAATCAGCCCCAGCATTTT
TRBJ2-1 TRBV4-3 . . CASSQDVAIYEQFF TGCGCCAGCAGCCAAGATGTAGCGATCTATGAGCAGTTCTTC
TRBJ1-1 TRBV5-6 . . CASSPIGGAEAFF TGTGCCAGCAGCCCAATAGGGGGGGCGGAAGCTTTCTTT
TRBJ1-2 TRBV7-8 . . CASSTDSGYGYTF TGTGCCAGCAGCACGGACAGTGGCTATGGCTACACCTTC
TRBJ2-7 TRBV27 . . CASSLTAGLYEQYF TGTGCCAGCAGTTTAACGGCAGGACTTTACGAGCAGTACTTC
TRBJ1-1 TRBV5-1 . . CASSSPLLNTEAFF TGCGCCAGCAGCTCGCCTTTACTAAACACTGAAGCTTTCTTT
TRBJ1-4 TRBV4-3 TRBD1 . CASPGTVNEKLFF TGCGCCAGCCCTGGGACAGTTAATGAAAAACTGTTTTTT
TRBJ1-4 TRBV7-9 . few CASSLEWQAYEKLFF TGTGCCAGCAGCTTAGAATGGCAGGCCTATGAAAAACTGTTTTTT
TRBJ2-1 TRBV13 TRBD2 . CASSSRLAGGYNEQFF TGTGCCAGCAGCTCAAGACTAGCGGGAGGTTACAATGAGCAGTTCTTC
TRBJ1-1 TRBV5-1 . once CASSLATVNTEAFF TGCGCCAGCAGCTTGGCCACGGTGAACACTGAAGCTTTCTTT
TRBJ1-5 TRBV5-5 . once CASSPSYWGGRSNQPQHF TGTGCCAGCAGCCCCTCGTATTGGGGGGGCAGGAGCAATCAGCCCCAGCATTTT
TRBJ2-1 TRBV21-1 . . CASILQGAREQFF TGTGCCAGCATACTACAGGGGGCCAGGGAGCAGTTCTTC
TRBJ1-5 TRBV21-1 . . CASSKAGTEGFQPQHF TGTGCCAGCAGCAAAGCGGGGACAGAGGGCTTTCAGCCCCAGCATTTT
TRBJ1-2 TRBV12-5 . . CASGLAVPQAGNYGYTF TGTGCTAGTGGTTTGGCCGTTCCCCAGGCAGGGAACTATGGCTACACCTTC
TRBJ2-7 TRBV4-1 . . CASSPQWPSYEQYF TGCGCCAGCAGCCCTCAGTGGCCGTCCTACGAGCAGTACTTC
TRBJ2-3 TRBV4-1 . . CASSQMGGGDTDTQYF TGCGCCAGCAGCCAGATGGGAGGGGGAGACACAGATACGCAGTATTTT
TRBJ2-3 TRBV9 TRBD1 . CASSERQGSTDTQYF TGTGCCAGCAGCGAGCGACAGGGAAGCACAGATACGCAGTATTTT
TRBJ2-5 TRBV6-4 . . CASSITAGLMREYQETQYF TGTGCCAGCAGTATCACCGCCGGACTAATGAGAGAGTACCAAGAGACCCAGTACTTC
TRBJ2-1 TRBV5-1 . . CASSSEGVYNEQFF TGCGCCAGCAGCTCTGAGGGCGTCTACAATGAGCAGTTCTTC
TRBJ1-1 TRBV11-2 TRBD1 . CASSLQQGGEAFF TGTGCCAGCAGCTTGCAACAGGGGGGTGAAGCTTTCTTT
TRBJ2-5 TRBV11-2 TRBD1 . CASSAGTARSYQETQYF TGTGCCAGCAGCGCCGGGACAGCGAGGAGCTACCAAGAGACCCAGTACTTC
TRBJ1-2 TRBV2 . . CAGSGGVNYGYTF TGTGCCGGATCAGGAGGGGTTAACTATGGCTACACCTTC
TRBJ2-7 TRBV4-1 TRBD2 . CASSQGPLGSAGNEQYF TGCGCCAGCAGCCAAGGCCCGTTAGGTTCAGCGGGAAACGAGCAGTACTTC
TRBJ2-5 TRBV9 TRBD1 . CASSARQGFGGETQYF TGTGCCAGCAGCGCCCGACAGGGTTTTGGGGGAGAGACCCAGTACTTC
TRBJ2-3 TRBV29-1 TRBD1 . CSVPQGADTQYF TGCAGCGTTCCTCAGGGGGCAGATACGCAGTATTTT
TRBJ1-6 TRBV6-5 TRBD1 . CASSYSGQGASPLHF TGTGCCAGCAGTTACTCAGGACAGGGTGCTTCACCCCTCCACTTT
TRBJ2-3 TRBV19 TRBD2 . CASSPLLAGDTQYF TGTGCCAGTAGCCCGCTACTAGCGGGAGATACGCAGTATTTT
TRBJ2-5 TRBV10-2 TRBD1 . CASSESTGPQETQYF TGCGCCAGCAGTGAGTCGACAGGGCCGCAAGAGACCCAGTACTTC
TRBJ1-4 TRBV6-1 TRBD1 . CASSNRGLGEKLFF TGTGCCAGCAGTAACAGGGGCCTTGGGGAAAAACTGTTTTTT
TRBJ2-7 TRBV9 . . CASSVGTFSYEQYF TGTGCCAGCAGCGTCGGGACTTTTTCCTACGAGCAGTACTTC
TRBJ1-3 TRBV6-5 . . CASRILSGNTIYF TGTGCCAGCAGAATCCTCTCTGGAAACACCATATATTTT
TRBJ1-5 TRBV21-1 . . CASSKVPGQGLSQPQHF TGTGCCAGCAGCAAAGTTCCGGGACAGGGATTAAGTCAGCCCCAGCATTTT
TRBJ2-5 TRBV30 TRBD2 . CAWSVGRTSGETQYF TGTGCCTGGAGTGTCGGTCGGACTAGCGGGGAGACCCAGTACTTC
TRBJ2-2 TRBV2 TRBD1 . CASSRQGPNTGELFF TGTGCCAGCAGCCGACAGGGTCCGAACACCGGGGAGCTGTTTTTT
TRBJ2-6 TRBV6-1 TRBD2 . CASSERLAGAGANVLTF TGTGCCAGCAGTGAAAGACTAGCGGGAGCTGGGGCCAACGTCCTGACTTTC
TRBJ1-1 TRBV13 . . CASTPDRYTEAFF TGTGCCAGCACCCCGGACAGATACACTGAAGCTTTCTTT
TRBJ2-2 TRBV10-1 TRBD1 once CASTPGQGMWSSHHRELFF TGCGCCAGCACCCCGGGACAGGGGATGTGGTCTAGTCATCACCGGGAGCTGTTTTTT
TRBJ1-1 TRBV5-1 . . CASSSGTPILTEAFF TGCGCCAGCAGCTCCGGGACACCGATCCTAACTGAAGCTTTCTTT
TRBJ2-5 TRBV30 . . CAWSVPEGGETQYF TGTGCCTGGAGTGTACCGGAGGGAGGAGAGACCCAGTACTTC